The clone carrying this TCR beta chain has a handful of counts. TCRdb processed the reads anew with MiXCR; each CDR3 protein has one entry. The table records over 150,000 distinct CDR3 sequences, approximately 18% of them present only once. The sample belongs to a study of T cell repertoires in cytomegalovirus infection. Deletions cut 5 bases from V and 7 bases from J, with 22 bases between. This CDR3 region has 16 residues. Germline V gene data show CDR1 as SEHNR and CDR2 as FQNEAQ (reference sequence). V usage is TRBV7-9 and J usage is TRBJ2-3; maybe TRBD1 (6 bases). The TCR comes from a human donor in good health (CMV status not recorded). Some clones in this sample may be carry-over from other donors' samples. Source material: CD8+ T cells from PBMCs. This CDR3 reads CASSRPTGSLGNTQYF. CDR3 DNA sequence: TGTGCCAGCAGCCGTCCAACAGGGTCCCTTGGGAATACGCAGTATTTT.